The rows below give T cell receptor beta chains drawn from one sample of a study of regulatory T cells in long-lasting Graves disease. MiXCR was run by TCRdb on the multiplex PCR reads, yielding one entry per CDR3 protein. The sample holds about 440,000 distinct CDR3 sequences; about a sixth are singletons and the top ten take about 23%. Another study also made use of these data, one on T cells in Graves' hyperthyroidism and ophthalmopathy.

Sample: peripheral blood mononuclear cells (PBMCs), taken at new diagnosis, from a patient treated with antithyroid drugs. All receptors derive from a woman younger than 35 with Graves disease. Each CDR3 is given with its conserved first and last residue. D genes are given only for firm matches. Clone size is shown for a subset of rows, as once, few, many or a class of expanded clone.

>13|.|TRBJ2-7|TRBV7-9|many
TGTGCCAGCAGCCCGACACAGACCTACGAGCAGTACTTC
CASSPTQTYEQYF
>14|TRBD1|TRBJ2-2|TRBV3-1|many
TGTGCCAGCAGGGGGACAGGGAACACCGGGGAGCTGTTTTTT
CASRGTGNTGELFF
>15|TRBD1|TRBJ2-2|TRBV19|few
TGTGCCAGTAGTACACAGGGGAGAAGGACCGGGGAGCTGTTTTTT
CASSTQGRRTGELFF
>14|.|TRBJ2-5|TRBV11-2|many
TGTGCCAGCAACCCAGGGGTTTTCCAAGAGACCCAGTACTTC
CASNPGVFQETQYF
>12|.|TRBJ2-1|TRBV6-2/TRBV6-3|many
TGTGCCAGCAGTTATTACGACAGGGAGCAGTTCTTC
CASSYYDREQFF
>13|.|TRBJ1-2|TRBV20-1|.
TGCAGTGCTAGTGTGGCAAGTCGCTATGGCTACACCTTC
CSASVASRYGYTF
>13|.|TRBJ1-1|TRBV3-1|once
TGTGCCAGCAGCCATCAACAAGACACTGAAGCTTTTTTT
CASSHQQDTEAFF
>18|TRBD2|TRBJ2-1|TRBV27|many
TGTGCCAGCAGTTTAGACGCGGCGGGAGGGGTCCCCTACAATGAGCAGTTCTTC
CASSLDAAGGVPYNEQFF
>14|TRBD1|TRBJ1-2|TRBV7-2|.
TGTGCCAGCAGCCCTGGACAGGTAGATGATGGCTACACCTTC
CASSPGQVDDGYTF
>16|TRBD2|TRBJ2-3|TRBV20-1|many
TGCAGTGCTCGTCAACTAGCGGGAGGGCCGACTGGTACGCAGTATTTT
CSARQLAGGPTGTQYF
>15|TRBD1|TRBJ2-3|TRBV20-1|many
TGCAGTGCTAGCGACAGGGGGCGCGGCACAGATACGCAGTATTTT
CSASDRGRGTDTQYF
>14|TRBD1|TRBJ2-5|TRBV5-4|few
TGTGCCAGCGGGGACAGGCTCCGTAAAGAGACCCAGTACTTC
CASGDRLRKETQYF
>16|TRBD1|TRBJ2-6|TRBV5-1|.
TGCGCCAGTCGACAGGGGGCCCTACCTGGGGCCAACGTCCTGACTTTC
CASRQGALPGANVLTF
>15|TRBD2|TRBJ2-1|TRBV6-5|many
TGTGCCAGCAGTTATACTAGCGGCACCAACAATGAGCAGTTCTTC
CASSYTSGTNNEQFF
>15|.|TRBJ1-3|TRBV15|.
TGTGCCACCAGCAGAGATGTGGGGAATGGAAACACCATATATTTT
CATSRDVGNGNTIYF
>16|TRBD2|TRBJ2-5|TRBV19|.
TGTGCCAGTAGTACCCTCGGACTAGCGGCCACGGAGACCCAGTACTTC
CASSTLGLAATETQYF
>14|.|TRBJ1-2|TRBV6-2/TRBV6-3|.
TGTGCCAGCAGTCCTCGATTGCCCCCTTTAGGCTACACCTTC
CASSPRLPPLGYTF
>16|.|TRBJ2-7|TRBV6-5|many
TGTGCCAGCAGTTACTCTCAAGGGCTCCCTTACTACGAGCAGTACTTC
CASSYSQGLPYYEQYF
>13|.|TRBJ2-7|TRBV19|.
TGTGCCAGTAGTATTCGAGGTCAACACGAGCAGTACTTC
CASSIRGQHEQYF
>14|.|TRBJ2-3|TRBV2|many
TGTGCCAGCAGATCTCGGACGAGCACAGATACGCAGTATTTT
CASRSRTSTDTQYF
>14|.|TRBJ2-3|TRBV12-3/TRBV12-4|many
TGTGCCAGCAGTTTTCACACTAGCACAGATACGCAGTATTTT
CASSFHTSTDTQYF
>14|TRBD2|TRBJ2-2|TRBV28|many
TGTGCCAGCAGCCCCCCACTAGCGGGCGGGGAGCTGTTTTTT
CASSPPLAGGELFF
>13|.|TRBJ2-7|TRBV20-1|many
TGCAGTGCTAGCTTGGGTTCTCCCTACGAGCAGTACTTC
CSASLGSPYEQYF
>14|TRBD1|TRBJ1-5|TRBV4-1|many
TGCGCCAGCAGCCAAGGGGACAGGAATCAGCCCCAGCATTTT
CASSQGDRNQPQHF
>16|TRBD1|TRBJ2-7|TRBV28|few
TGTGCCAGCAGTTTCTTTGACAGGGCCTCTTCCTACGAGCAGTACTTC
CASSFFDRASSYEQYF
>16|TRBD1|TRBJ2-5|TRBV10-2|few
TGCGCCACGACCCCCCGGGACAGGGTATTACGGGAGACCCAGTACTTC
CATTPRDRVLRETQYF
>13|.|TRBJ2-5|TRBV11-2|many
TGTGCCAGCAGCTTAGGGGGCGCAGAGACCCAGTACTTC
CASSLGGAETQYF
>13|.|TRBJ2-7|TRBV10-3|many
TGTGCCATCAAAGTTGGAGGGGGGGGTGAGCAGTACTTC
CAIKVGGGGEQYF